The 21 T cell receptor beta chains reported below all come from one sample, sequenced in a study of neurological immune-mediated disorders. Noted time point: longitudinal time-point 2. In TCRdb, the 5' RACE reads were re-called with MiXCR into one record per CDR3 protein. The data show 70,000 to 95,000 distinct CDR3 sequences, approximately 13% seen once. Sequenced input: PBMCs. These receptors were taken from a female donor with HTLV-1-associated myelopathy (HAM/TSP).

This clonotype was observed at least ten times. The chain uses TRBV9 and TRBJ2-6; TRBD1 agrees at 7 bases. The CDR3 is 15 amino acids. V was clipped by 3 bases and J by 1 base; unmatched bases: 1. The V gene's germline CDR1 is SGDLS and CDR2 YYNGEE. The chain's CDR3 is CASSGQGSGANVLTF. As DNA, the CDR3 is TGTGCCAGCAGCGGACAGGGTTCTGGGGCCAACGTCCTGACTTTC.

This clonotype appeared many times. This chain links TRBV5-1 with TRBJ2-6; 9 positions match TRBD1. The CDR3 totals 15 residues. Germline V gene data show CDR1 as SGHRS and CDR2 as YFSETQ. With V trimmed by 3 bases and J by 8 bases, 6 bases remained unmatched. The CDR3 is CASSSPGQGTNVLTF. CDR3 sequence (DNA): TGCGCCAGCAGCTCCCCGGGACAGGGAACCAACGTCCTGACTTTC.

This clonotype came up many times. The chain links TRBV20-1 to TRBJ2-3; a possible D gene is TRBD1 (5 bases). The germline V gene encodes CDR1 DFQATT and CDR2 SNEGSKA (reference sequence). The CDR3 is 16 amino acids. Between the trimmed V and J ends, which lost 5 bases and 1 base, there was a span of 19 bases. CDR3 DNA: TGCAGTGCTGCCGGAGTGGGGCGGTCGGGCACAGATACGCAGTATTTT. This sequence encodes CSAAGVGRSGTDTQYF.

This clonotype was observed many times. The V and J genes are TRBV2 and TRBJ2-7; D might be TRBD2 (5 bases). Germline CDR1 reads SNHLY; CDR2 reads FYNNEI. The V gene lost 0 bases and the J gene lost 2 bases, with 23 bases spanning the gap. The CDR3 is made up of 19 amino acids. For the CDR3, the DNA is TGTGCCAGCAGTGAAGCCAATCGGGGTACTAGTCTGAAGACCTACGAGCAGTACTTC. Protein: CASSEANRGTSLKTYEQYF.

This clonotype was observed at least ten times. This chain connects TRBV28 to TRBJ2-3; 8 bases agree with TRBD2. The V gene's germline CDR1 is MDHEN and CDR2 SYDVKM. The V segment lost 7 bases and the J segment 1 base; nucleotides outside the gene matches: 13. The CDR3 runs 17 residues. Written as DNA, the CDR3 is TGTGCCAGCATACCGGGGGGGGGCAATCTCCGCACAGATACGCAGTATTTT. This gives the protein CASIPGGGNLRTDTQYF.

There are many counts of this clonotype. The rearrangement uses TRBV28 and TRBJ2-7, with TRBD2 matching 8 bases. Germline V gene sequence: CDR1 MDHEN, CDR2 SYDVKM. CDR3 length: 15 amino acids. Unmatched junction bases numbered 9, after V lost 6 bases and J lost 2 bases. DNA of the CDR3: TGTGCCAGCAGACTTCGGGGGGGGGCCACCTACGAGCAGTACTTC. This encodes CASRLRGGATYEQYF.

This clonotype was recorded at least ten times. J is TRBJ2-7 and V is TRBV10-3; D possibly uses TRBD1 or TRBD2 (5 bases each). V lost 8 bases and J 1 base, leaving 12 bases between the germline ends. The CDR3 has 13 amino acids. Germline V CDR1 and CDR2: ENHRY, SYGVKD. The CDR3 DNA follows: TGTGCCATCGCCGGGGCAGGATCCTACGAGCAGTACTTC. Amino acid sequence: CAIAGAGSYEQYF.

This clonotype was observed many times. The chain combines TRBV4-2 with TRBJ2-3; TRBD2 might be the D (6 bases). The CDR3 runs to 15 residues. V was shortened by 1 base and J by 3 bases, with 11 bases between the two germline ends. From germline, CDR1 is LGHNA and CDR2 YNFKEQ. The CDR3 DNA is TGTGCCAGCAGCCAAGTTTCGAGCGGGACAGATACGCAGTATTTT. Translating gives CASSQVSSGTDTQYF.

This clonotype was seen ten or more times. The V and J genes are TRBV11-3 and TRBJ2-3; no definite D call. The CDR3 has 15 residues. The germline V and J ends were trimmed by 1 base and 6 bases, with 14 bases remaining between them. Germline loops: CDR1 SGHNT, CDR2 YENEEA. CDR3 DNA: TGTGCCAGCAGCTTAGCCGTTTCGTCGTCCGATACGCAGTATTTT. It is translated as CASSLAVSSSDTQYF.

At least ten counts were recorded for this clonotype. This chain uses TRBV5-1 with TRBJ2-1, with D maybe TRBD1 (5 bases). With 4 bases removed from V and 2 bases from J, the gap between germline ends came to 7 bases. The germline V gene has CDR1 SGHRS and CDR2 YFSETQ. The CDR3 totals 13 residues. The CDR3 coding sequence is TGCGCCAGCAGCATGGACACCTACAATGAGCAGTTCTTC. This gives the protein CASSMDTYNEQFF.

This clonotype was counted many times. This rearrangement joins TRBV5-1 to TRBJ2-1; TRBD2 matches 12 bases. Trimming took 4 bases from V and 7 from J; bases not matched to a gene: 9. CDR3 length: 16 residues. Germline values: CDR1 SGHRS, CDR2 YFSETQ. The CDR3 protein is CASSPFLAGGHNEQFF. DNA of the CDR3: TGCGCCAGCAGCCCGTTTCTAGCGGGGGGGCATAATGAGCAGTTCTTC.

Many counts were recorded for this clonotype. The chain links TRBV12-3 or TRBV12-4 to TRBJ2-5; the D call may be TRBD1 or TRBD2 (5 bases each). The V gene lost 1 base and the J gene lost 5 bases, with 11 bases spanning the gap. This CDR3 has 14 amino acids. In DNA, the CDR3 is TGTGCCAGCAGTTTAGGAGGGGTCAGGGAGACCCAGTACTTC. Its translation is CASSLGGVRETQYF.

This clonotype was seen ten or more times. The chain carries TRBV9 and TRBJ1-2, with 8 bases aligning to TRBD1. The CDR3 contains 15 residues. The germline CDR1 and CDR2 sequences are SGDLS and YYNGEE. Trimming removed 3 bases from V and 6 bases from J; junction bases left unmatched: 10. The CDR3 loop reads CASSARRGQAHGYTF. The CDR3 DNA reads TGTGCCAGCAGCGCTCGGAGGGGACAGGCCCATGGCTACACCTTC.

This clonotype occurred many times. One junction end disagrees with the germline gene, perhaps due to a read error. The rearrangement uses TRBV12-3 or TRBV12-4 and TRBJ2-7; unclear D gene. This CDR3 is built from 12 residues. The CDR3 spells CASRLGGYEQYF. The CDR3, as DNA: TGTGCCAGCAGGTTAGGTGGCTACGAGCAGTACTTC.

This clonotype was recorded at least ten times. At one boundary the junction diverges from the germline segment, which might be a read error. The chain carries TRBV7-2 and TRBJ2-1; no clear D gene. CDR1 and CDR2 from the germline V gene are SGHTA and FQGNSA. The CDR3 consists of 13 residues. CDR3 sequence reads: CASSLASYNERFF. The CDR3 bases are TGTGCCAGCAGCTTAGCCTCCTACAATGAGCGGTTCTTC.

V is TRBV4-1 and J is TRBJ2-2, with 11 bases aligning to TRBD2. Germline trimming cut 6 bases from V and 3 bases from J; bases unmatched to any gene: 6. Germline CDR1 is MGHRA and CDR2 is YSYEKL. The CDR3 extends over 16 amino acids. The CDR3 DNA sequence: TGCGCCAGCAGTCTTAGCGGGGGGGCAGACACCGGGGAGCTGTTTTTT. Protein sequence: CASSLSGGADTGELFF.

The sample holds many counts of this clonotype. This rearrangement joins TRBV11-2 to TRBJ2-7; no definite D call. In germline, CDR1 is SGHAT, CDR2 FQNNGV. Trimming took 0 bases from V and 7 from J, leaving 16 bases between them. This CDR3 has 15 residues. CDR3 DNA: TGTGCCAGCAGCTTAGATCCAAACCCCCCTATGGAGCAGTACTTC. This encodes CASSLDPNPPMEQYF.

The table lists this clonotype with a few counts. V gene TRBV5-4 combines with J gene TRBJ2-2; a weak D match, TRBD1 (6 bases). The CDR3 has 16 residues. V shed 5 bases and J shed 5 bases, with 19 bases lying between them. From germline, CDR1 is SGHNT and CDR2 YYREEE (reference sequence). Here the CDR3 DNA reads TGTGCCAGCAGTATTAAATACAGGGTTGATACCGGGGAGCTGTTTTTT. Its protein product is CASSIKYRVDTGELFF.

This clonotype was observed a few times. J is TRBJ2-4 and V is TRBV5-1, with D unresolved. Trimming shortened V by 0 bases and J by 7 bases, and 11 bases separated the two germline ends. Germline V gene sequence: CDR1 SGHRS, CDR2 YFSETQ. This CDR3 is built from 14 residues. CDR3 loop: CASSLDPGQNIQYF. CDR3 sequence (DNA): TGCGCCAGCAGCTTGGACCCCGGGCAGAACATTCAGTACTTC.

This clonotype was seen many times. V gene TRBV4-1 combines with J gene TRBJ1-3, with D possibly TRBD1 on 6 matching bases. Germline loops: CDR1 MGHRA, CDR2 YSYEKL. This CDR3 contains 15 residues. V lost 0 bases, J lost 4 bases, and 10 bases lay in between. CDR3 nucleotide sequence: TGCGCCAGCAGCCAAGATCGAACAGGGGGAAACACCATATATTTT. As protein: CASSQDRTGGNTIYF.

This clonotype has at least ten counts. The chain uses TRBV20-1 and TRBJ1-3; D remains ambiguous. Germline lookup yields CDR1 DFQATT and CDR2 SNEGSKA (reference sequence). CDR3 size: 16 residues. V was cut by 1 base and J by 2 bases, with 15 bases left in between. CDR3 DNA: TGCAGTGCTAGAGTAATCGTAGCGGGAACTGGAAACACCATATATTTT. This sequence encodes CSARVIVAGTGNTIYF.